This T cell receptor beta chain was captured in a study of blood T cell repertoires in COVID-19. At the level of the study: Some COVID-19 samples were acute and others convalescent; all came from the United States, Italy and Spain.

Original handling: Estimated nucleated cell counts came from reference gene primer amplification. Clones were read by immunoSEQ multiplex PCR, and TCRdb kept only the in-frame ones, dropping some. V and J calls and clone size are those listed in that table; D and trimming were worked out from the DNA. The profile shows approximately 50,000 clones, roughly 87% of them singletons. The CDR3 spans 13 residues. The V segment lost 10 bases and the J segment 6 bases; nucleotides outside the gene matches: 8. The germline gives CDR1 LNHDA, CDR2 SQIVND (reference sequence). This clone has a handful of counts. The TCR sequence derives from a human donor in a cohort sampled during active COVID-19. Specimen: peripheral blood. The gene calls are TRBV19 and TRBJ1-4; 7 bases line up with TRBD1. In nucleotides, the CDR3 is TGTGCCATCCGGGGACAGACCGATGAAAAACTGTTTTTT. This gives the protein CAIRGQTDEKLFF.